Sequencing of this T cell receptor (beta chain) was carried out in a study of control samples from healthy donors and cancer patients. The repertoire was sequenced with immunoSEQ multiplex PCR; TCRdb's copy has only in-frame clones and lacks some. This sample yields roughly 130,000 clones, of which approximately 92% are seen a single time; more than 2% belongs to the top ten. Germline CDR1 is KGHSH and CDR2 is LQKENI. The CDR3 is made up of 15 amino acids. Trimming took 3 bases from V and 1 from J, leaving 10 bases between them. Worth noting for this clone: The sample carries other DNA sequences with the same CDR3.

The chain uses TRBV18 and TRBJ2-1; the D gene could be TRBD1 or TRBD2 (5 bases each). Sequenced material: blood. The clonotype was recovered from a young man in good health. In DNA, the CDR3 is TGTGCCAGCTCACCGGGACGGGCTTCCTACAATGAGCAGTTCTTC. It yields the protein CASSPGRASYNEQFF.